This is a list of T cell receptor beta chains from one sample in a study of Graves' ophthalmopathy and Graves' hyperthyroidism. Each CDR3 protein gets one entry after TCRdb re-called the multiplex PCR reads with MiXCR. The table includes 580,000 or so distinct CDR3 sequences, just under 40% detected once. The specimen was peripheral blood or thyroid tissue (not recorded which). These receptors came from an adult man with Graves' hyperthyroidism. The CDR3 runs from the conserved cysteine through the conserved F or W. The order of the fields is V gene, J gene, clone size, D gene, CDR3 protein, CDR3 DNA. The D gene is left open where the match is weak. The size entry is marked missing in some rows and otherwise reads once, few, many or a size class.

V gene: TRBV4-1
J gene: TRBJ1-6
clone size: few
D gene: NA
CDR3 protein: CASSQAAGQTHSPLHF
CDR3 DNA: TGCGCCAGCAGCCAAGCGGCAGGACAGACTCATTCACCCCTCCACTTT

V gene: TRBV7-9
J gene: TRBJ1-2
clone size: few
D gene: TRBD1
CDR3 protein: CASREDRAAGYTF
CDR3 DNA: TGTGCCAGCAGAGAAGACAGGGCGGCTGGCTACACCTTC

V gene: TRBV29-1
J gene: TRBJ2-2
clone size: NA
D gene: NA
CDR3 protein: CSALKAANTGELFF
CDR3 DNA: TGCAGCGCCCTAAAGGCAGCGAACACCGGGGAGCTGTTTTTT

V gene: TRBV19
J gene: TRBJ1-1
clone size: many
D gene: TRBD1
CDR3 protein: CASSTFSTGFEAFF
CDR3 DNA: TGTGCCAGTAGTACTTTTTCGACAGGGTTTGAAGCTTTCTTT

V gene: TRBV2
J gene: TRBJ2-1
clone size: NA
D gene: NA
CDR3 protein: CASSEARVLNNEQFF
CDR3 DNA: TGTGCCAGCAGTGAAGCGCGTGTGCTAAACAATGAGCAGTTCTTC

V gene: TRBV20-1
J gene: TRBJ1-5
clone size: many
D gene: TRBD1
CDR3 protein: CSATTGGNQPQHF
CDR3 DNA: TGCAGTGCTACCACAGGGGGCAATCAGCCCCAGCATTTT

V gene: TRBV7-9
J gene: TRBJ1-1
clone size: many
D gene: NA
CDR3 protein: CASSLSGDNTEAFF
CDR3 DNA: TGTGCCAGCAGCTTATCTGGGGATAATACTGAAGCTTTCTTT

V gene: TRBV15
J gene: TRBJ2-7
clone size: NA
D gene: NA
CDR3 protein: CATSRGIGYEQYF
CDR3 DNA: TGTGCCACCAGCAGGGGGATCGGATACGAGCAGTACTTC

V gene: TRBV6-5
J gene: TRBJ1-3
clone size: NA
D gene: NA
CDR3 protein: CASSPFVDTIYF
CDR3 DNA: TGTGCCAGCAGCCCTTTTGTGGACACCATATATTTT

V gene: TRBV10-3
J gene: TRBJ2-3
clone size: NA
D gene: NA
CDR3 protein: CAISEPDRTDTQYF
CDR3 DNA: TGTGCCATCAGTGAACCGGACAGAACAGATACGCAGTATTTT

V gene: TRBV7-2
J gene: TRBJ2-3
clone size: few
D gene: NA
CDR3 protein: CASSLVPGVTDTQYF
CDR3 DNA: TGTGCCAGCAGCTTAGTCCCGGGGGTCACAGATACGCAGTATTTT

V gene: TRBV25-1
J gene: TRBJ2-7
clone size: NA
D gene: NA
CDR3 protein: CASRAQGSYEQYF
CDR3 DNA: TGTGCCAGCAGGGCGCAGGGGTCCTACGAGCAGTACTTC

V gene: TRBV19
J gene: TRBJ1-5
clone size: many
D gene: NA
CDR3 protein: CASKREGVISQPQHF
CDR3 DNA: TGTGCCAGTAAAAGGGAAGGGGTGATTAGTCAGCCCCAGCATTTT

V gene: TRBV12-3/TRBV12-4
J gene: TRBJ2-1
clone size: NA
D gene: TRBD2
CDR3 protein: CASSSPPGTSGGSSYNGQFF
CDR3 DNA: TGTGCCAGCAGTTCACCGCCCGGGACTAGCGGGGGGAGCTCCTACAATGGGCAGTTCTTC

V gene: TRBV2
J gene: TRBJ2-7
clone size: many
D gene: NA
CDR3 protein: CASSVFYEQYF
CDR3 DNA: TGTGCCAGCAGTGTTTTCTACGAGCAGTACTTC

V gene: TRBV24-1
J gene: TRBJ2-1
clone size: few
D gene: NA
CDR3 protein: CATSGGVSYNEQFF
CDR3 DNA: TGTGCCACCAGTGGGGGAGTCTCCTACAATGAGCAGTTCTTC

V gene: TRBV2
J gene: TRBJ2-2
clone size: many
D gene: NA
CDR3 protein: CASSESVTGELFF
CDR3 DNA: TGTGCCAGCAGTGAATCGGTCACCGGGGAGCTGTTTTTT

V gene: TRBV7-6
J gene: TRBJ1-2
clone size: NA
D gene: TRBD1
CDR3 protein: CASSLRSGTGYGYTF
CDR3 DNA: TGTGCCAGCAGCTTAAGATCCGGGACAGGCTATGGCTACACCTTC

V gene: TRBV10-3
J gene: TRBJ2-7
clone size: once
D gene: NA
CDR3 protein: CASNRDEQYF
CDR3 DNA: TGTGCCAGCAACCGGGACGAGCAGTACTTC

V gene: TRBV20-1
J gene: TRBJ2-7
clone size: many
D gene: TRBD2
CDR3 protein: CSARDTSGQRGGYEQYF
CDR3 DNA: TGCAGTGCTAGAGATACGAGCGGGCAGCGGGGCGGGTACGAGCAGTACTTC

V gene: TRBV5-1
J gene: TRBJ2-7
clone size: many
D gene: TRBD2
CDR3 protein: CASSFLGGLAGDEQYF
CDR3 DNA: TGCGCCAGCAGCTTTTTAGGGGGACTAGCGGGAGACGAGCAGTACTTC

V gene: TRBV10-3
J gene: TRBJ2-2
clone size: NA
D gene: TRBD1
CDR3 protein: CAISESSGTGYTGELFF
CDR3 DNA: TGTGCCATCAGTGAGTCTTCGGGGACAGGGTACACCGGGGAGCTGTTTTTT

V gene: TRBV20-1
J gene: TRBJ2-2
clone size: many
D gene: TRBD2
CDR3 protein: CSARDFQAGETGELFF
CDR3 DNA: TGCAGTGCTAGAGATTTTCAGGCGGGGGAAACCGGGGAGCTGTTTTTT

V gene: TRBV7-9
J gene: TRBJ2-6
clone size: NA
D gene: NA
CDR3 protein: CASSPRLGGANVLTF
CDR3 DNA: TGTGCCAGCAGCCCTCGTCTAGGAGGGGCCAACGTCCTGACTTTC

V gene: TRBV10-3
J gene: TRBJ1-5
clone size: many
D gene: NA
CDR3 protein: CAISEGTDQPQHF
CDR3 DNA: TGTGCCATCAGTGAGGGTACGGATCAGCCCCAGCATTTT

V gene: TRBV7-6
J gene: TRBJ2-2
clone size: many
D gene: NA
CDR3 protein: CASSSKVLGGELFF
CDR3 DNA: TGTGCCAGCAGCTCCAAAGTCCTAGGCGGGGAGCTGTTTTTT

V gene: TRBV25-1
J gene: TRBJ2-7
clone size: NA
D gene: NA
CDR3 protein: CASSARDPPQHEQYF
CDR3 DNA: TGTGCCAGCAGTGCTAGAGATCCACCTCAGCACGAGCAGTACTTC

V gene: TRBV7-8
J gene: TRBJ2-7
clone size: NA
D gene: NA
CDR3 protein: CASSLMSWRPPSSYEQYF
CDR3 DNA: TGTGCCAGCAGCTTAATGTCTTGGCGGCCACCAAGCTCCTACGAGCAGTACTTC

V gene: TRBV5-1
J gene: TRBJ1-2
clone size: once
D gene: NA
CDR3 protein: CASSLSGNTGDGYTF
CDR3 DNA: TGCGCCAGCAGCTTGTCAGGGAACACCGGGGATGGCTACACCTTC

V gene: TRBV2
J gene: TRBJ1-4
clone size: NA
D gene: NA
CDR3 protein: CASSPGGVGATNEKLFF
CDR3 DNA: TGTGCCAGCAGCCCCGGGGGAGTGGGTGCAACTAATGAAAAACTGTTTTTT

V gene: TRBV2
J gene: TRBJ1-5
clone size: few
D gene: NA
CDR3 protein: CASRRGGDQPQHF
CDR3 DNA: TGTGCCAGCAGGCGGGGCGGAGATCAGCCCCAGCATTTT

V gene: TRBV5-1
J gene: TRBJ2-7
clone size: many
D gene: NA
CDR3 protein: CASSSGQSQGDEQYF
CDR3 DNA: TGCGCCAGCAGCTCGGGACAATCACAAGGCGACGAGCAGTACTTC

V gene: TRBV28
J gene: TRBJ1-1
clone size: NA
D gene: TRBD1
CDR3 protein: CASSPPGGANTEAFF
CDR3 DNA: TGTGCCAGCAGTCCCCCAGGGGGCGCGAATACTGAAGCTTTCTTT

V gene: TRBV12-3/TRBV12-4
J gene: TRBJ1-6
clone size: many
D gene: NA
CDR3 protein: CASSLDRIYNSPLHF
CDR3 DNA: TGTGCCAGCAGTTTAGATCGGATTTATAATTCACCCCTCCACTTT

V gene: TRBV15
J gene: TRBJ1-6
clone size: NA
D gene: NA
CDR3 protein: CATSRDGGAYNSPLHF
CDR3 DNA: TGTGCCACCAGCAGAGATGGGGGGGCGTATAATTCACCCCTCCACTTT

V gene: TRBV25-1
J gene: TRBJ2-2
clone size: many
D gene: NA
CDR3 protein: CASSVTELGGELFF
CDR3 DNA: TGTGCCAGCAGTGTCACAGAGTTGGGCGGGGAGCTGTTTTTT

V gene: TRBV19
J gene: TRBJ1-2
clone size: many
D gene: TRBD1
CDR3 protein: CASSASPIMTGRLNTNYGYTF
CDR3 DNA: TGTGCCAGTAGCGCCTCCCCAATCATGACAGGGCGCTTGAACACTAACTATGGCTACACCTTC